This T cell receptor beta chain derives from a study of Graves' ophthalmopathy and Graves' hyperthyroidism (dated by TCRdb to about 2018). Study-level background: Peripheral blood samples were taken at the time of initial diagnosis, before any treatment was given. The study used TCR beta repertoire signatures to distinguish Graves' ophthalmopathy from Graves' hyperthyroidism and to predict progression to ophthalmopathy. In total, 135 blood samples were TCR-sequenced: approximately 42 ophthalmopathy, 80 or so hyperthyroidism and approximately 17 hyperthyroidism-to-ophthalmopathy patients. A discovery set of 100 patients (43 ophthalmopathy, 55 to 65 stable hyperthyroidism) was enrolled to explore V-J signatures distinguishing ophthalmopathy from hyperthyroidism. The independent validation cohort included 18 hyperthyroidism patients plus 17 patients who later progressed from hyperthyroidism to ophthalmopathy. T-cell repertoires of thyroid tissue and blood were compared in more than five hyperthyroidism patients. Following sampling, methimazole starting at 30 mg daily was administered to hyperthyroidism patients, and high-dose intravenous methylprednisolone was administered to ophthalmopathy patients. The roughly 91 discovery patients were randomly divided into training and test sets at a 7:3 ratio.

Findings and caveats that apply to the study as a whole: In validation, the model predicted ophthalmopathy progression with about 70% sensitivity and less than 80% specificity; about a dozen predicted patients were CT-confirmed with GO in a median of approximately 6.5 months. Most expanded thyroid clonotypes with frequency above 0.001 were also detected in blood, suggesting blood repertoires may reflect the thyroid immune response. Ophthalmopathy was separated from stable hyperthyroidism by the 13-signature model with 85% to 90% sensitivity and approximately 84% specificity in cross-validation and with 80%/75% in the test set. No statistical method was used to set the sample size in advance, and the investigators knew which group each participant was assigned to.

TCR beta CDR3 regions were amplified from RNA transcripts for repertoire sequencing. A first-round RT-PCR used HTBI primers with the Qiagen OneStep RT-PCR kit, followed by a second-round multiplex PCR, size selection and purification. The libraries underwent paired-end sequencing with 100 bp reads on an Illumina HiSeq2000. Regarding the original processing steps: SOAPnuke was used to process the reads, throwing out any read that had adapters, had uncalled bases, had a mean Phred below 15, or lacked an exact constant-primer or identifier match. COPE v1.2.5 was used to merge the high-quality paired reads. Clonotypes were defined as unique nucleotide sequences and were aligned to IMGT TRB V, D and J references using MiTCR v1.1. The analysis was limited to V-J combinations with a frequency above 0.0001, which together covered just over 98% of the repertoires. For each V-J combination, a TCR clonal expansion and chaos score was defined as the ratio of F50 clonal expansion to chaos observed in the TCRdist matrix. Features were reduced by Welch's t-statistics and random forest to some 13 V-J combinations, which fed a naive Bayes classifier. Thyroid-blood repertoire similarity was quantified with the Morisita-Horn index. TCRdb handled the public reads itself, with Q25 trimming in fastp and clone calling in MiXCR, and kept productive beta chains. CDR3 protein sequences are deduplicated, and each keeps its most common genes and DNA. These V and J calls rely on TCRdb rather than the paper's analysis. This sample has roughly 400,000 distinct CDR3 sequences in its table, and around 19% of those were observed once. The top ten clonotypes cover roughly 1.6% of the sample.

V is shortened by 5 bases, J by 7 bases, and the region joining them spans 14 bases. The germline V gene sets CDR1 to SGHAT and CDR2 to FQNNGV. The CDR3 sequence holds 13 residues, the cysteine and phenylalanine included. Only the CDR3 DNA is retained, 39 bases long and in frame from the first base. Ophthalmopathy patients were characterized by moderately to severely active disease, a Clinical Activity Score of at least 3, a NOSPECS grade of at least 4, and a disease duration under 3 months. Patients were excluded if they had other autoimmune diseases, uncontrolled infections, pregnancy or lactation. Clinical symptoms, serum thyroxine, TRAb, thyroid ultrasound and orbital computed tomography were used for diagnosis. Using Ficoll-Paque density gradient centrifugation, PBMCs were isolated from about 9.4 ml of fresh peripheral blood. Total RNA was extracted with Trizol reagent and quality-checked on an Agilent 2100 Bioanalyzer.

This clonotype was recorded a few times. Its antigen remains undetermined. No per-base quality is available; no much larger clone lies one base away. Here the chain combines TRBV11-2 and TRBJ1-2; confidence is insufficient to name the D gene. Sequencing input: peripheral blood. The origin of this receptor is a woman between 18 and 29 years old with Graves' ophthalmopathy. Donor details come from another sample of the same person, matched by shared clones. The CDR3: CASSPGRSAGYTF. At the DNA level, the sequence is TGTGCCAGCAGCCCTGGGCGGTCTGCTGGCTACACCTTC.